These 20 T cell receptor beta chains came from one sample sequenced in a study of beta chain features in type 1 diabetes. What was sequenced were expressed TCRB transcripts, since all of the isolated RNA had been reverse transcribed. The data were produced by immunoSEQ multiplex PCR, yet TCRdb's version contains in-frame clones alone and is incomplete. The sample has hundreds of thousands of clones, roughly 12% seen once. The sequencing input was naive CD4+ T cells from blood. The receptors were gathered from a man in his late teens or twenties in good health.

The chain uses TRBV27 and TRBJ2-1; 13 bases agree with TRBD2. The germline V gene has CDR1 MNHEY and CDR2 SMNVEV (reference sequence). With 2 bases clipped from V and 6 bases from J, the junction kept 13 bases outside the gene matches. The CDR3 is 19 amino acids. The CDR3 is CASSLPTTSGRLISNEQFF. CDR3 in DNA: TGTGCCAGCAGTTTACCCACGACTAGCGGGAGGTTGATCAGCAATGAGCAGTTCTTC.

The chain employs TRBV14 and TRBJ2-1, with a tentative D call TRBD2 (8 bases). Germline CDR1 SGHDN, CDR2 FVKESK. The V end was cut by 4 bases, the J end by 5 bases, with 24 bases between. The CDR3 has 18 residues. For the CDR3, the DNA is TGTGCCAGCAGCCCGACAGGGAGGGTAGCGGGACCCAACAATGAGCAGTTCTTC. It codes for CASSPTGRVAGPNNEQFF.

A few counts support this clone. The rearrangement uses TRBV9 and TRBJ2-3; 12 bases are shared with TRBD2. This CDR3 region has 14 residues. The V segment lost 4 bases and the J segment 6 bases; nucleotides outside the gene matches: 3. Germline assignment: CDR1 SGDLS and CDR2 YYNGEE. CDR3 protein: CASSRLAGVDTQYF. The CDR3, as DNA: TGTGCCAGCAGCCGACTAGCGGGGGTGGATACGCAGTATTTT.

The table lists this clone with a few counts. The chain carries TRBV29-1 and TRBJ2-2; D ambiguous. The CDR3 length is 11 residues. Germline CDR1 is SQVTM and CDR2 is ANQGSEA. V lost 6 bases, J lost 1 base, and 3 bases lay in between. Here the CDR3 reads CSVKNTGELFF. The DNA for the CDR3 is TGCAGCGTCAAGAACACCGGGGAGCTGTTTTTT.

This clone was counted only a few times. The chain joins TRBV5-1 to TRBJ2-7, with D tentatively TRBD2 (6 bases). V dropped 2 bases and J dropped 5 bases, with 11 bases sitting between them. CDR3 length: 13 amino acids. Germline values: CDR1 SGHRS, CDR2 YFSETQ. The CDR3 DNA reads as TGCGCCAGCAGCTTCGCCGGGGGTCACGAGCAGTACTTC. Encoded protein: CASSFAGGHEQYF.

The CDR3 sequence: CASSATGVGEKLFF. The CDR3 nucleotides are TGTGCCAGCAGCGCGACAGGGGTAGGGGAAAAACTGTTTTTT. The rearrangement joins TRBV11-2 to TRBJ1-4, with 8 positions matching TRBD1. The germline V gene has CDR1 SGHAT and CDR2 FQNNGV. V lost 5 bases to trimming and J lost 8 bases; unmatched junction nucleotides: 7. The CDR3 extends over 14 amino acids.

This rearrangement joins TRBV14 to TRBJ1-1; the D gene is possibly TRBD1 (6 bases). The germline gives CDR1 SGHDN, CDR2 FVKESK. The CDR3 loop spans 14 amino acids. Trimming pared 4 bases from V and 4 bases from J, leaving 13 bases between. The CDR3 DNA reads TGTGCCAGCAGCCTCCTGGACAGAACCACTGAAGCTTTCTTT. The encoded protein is CASSLLDRTTEAFF.

V is TRBV28 and J is TRBJ2-1, with TRBD2 identical over 8 bases. This CDR3 has 16 amino acids. Per the germline V gene, CDR1 is MDHEN and CDR2 is SYDVKM. Trimming cost V 5 bases and J 1 base; bases outside gene matches: 7. The CDR3 bases are TGTGCCAGCAGTAGGCATAGCGGGGATTCCTACAATGAGCAGTTCTTC. Translating it yields CASSRHSGDSYNEQFF.

This clone has only a few counts. The chain is built from TRBV28 and TRBJ2-5; 8 positions match TRBD1. There are 14 residues in the CDR3. The ends lost 2 bases at V and 10 bases at J; junction bases unmatched: 9. CDR1 and CDR2 from the germline V gene are MDHEN and SYDVKM. The CDR3 sequence is CASSLNLLQGGQYF. DNA of the CDR3: TGTGCCAGCAGTTTAAACCTTTTACAGGGGGGCCAGTACTTC.

The rearrangement uses TRBV28 and TRBJ2-5; 9 bases match TRBD1. The CDR3 contains 16 residues. From germline, CDR1 is MDHEN and CDR2 SYDVKM. The J segment lost 5 bases and the V segment lost 7 bases, leaving 14 bases of the junction unmatched. CDR3 loop: CASTELGQGIAETQYF. In nucleotides, the CDR3 is TGTGCCAGCACCGAGTTGGGACAGGGTATAGCGGAGACCCAGTACTTC.

The chain has TRBV19 and TRBJ2-1, with 11 bases fitting TRBD2. Germline V lookup: CDR1 LNHDA, CDR2 SQIVND (reference sequence). Trimming cost V 1 base and J 7 bases; bases outside gene matches: 15. The length of the CDR3 is 19 residues. The DNA for the CDR3 is TGTGCCAGTAGTATAGTTGATGTCCGTCCTAGCGGGAGGTATAATGAGCAGTTCTTC. Amino acids: CASSIVDVRPSGRYNEQFF.

This clone was found a few times. The chain carries TRBV19 and TRBJ2-1, with a possible D match to TRBD1 (6 bases). From germline, CDR1 is LNHDA and CDR2 SQIVND (reference sequence). The CDR3 contains 16 residues. Trimming pared 4 bases from V and 2 bases from J, leaving 15 bases between. The CDR3 nucleotides read TGTGCCAGTAGTAAATGGTCCGGGGACACCTACAATGAGCAGTTCTTC. Its protein is CASSKWSGDTYNEQFF.

This clone was found a few times. This sequence joins TRBV6-6 and TRBJ2-1; 8 bases align to TRBD2. The V gene end was trimmed by 2 bases and the J gene end by 5 bases; junction bases not matched to a gene: 8. The CDR3 is 16 amino acids. Germline V gene sequence: CDR1 MNHNY, CDR2 SVGAGI (reference sequence). The CDR3 DNA sequence: TGTGCCAGCAGTTACCTAAGCGGGGGCACACACAATGAGCAGTTCTTC. Protein product: CASSYLSGGTHNEQFF.

A few counts support this clone. The genes are TRBV28 and TRBJ2-1; 7 bases fit TRBD1. This CDR3 comprises 14 residues. Germline V gene data show CDR1 as MDHEN and CDR2 as SYDVKM. J gave up 12 bases and V 6 bases, and 14 bases lay outside the gene matches. The CDR3 reads CASRNLLRGRRQFF. CDR3 nucleotide sequence: TGTGCCAGCAGAAACCTCCTAAGGGGGCGCCGGCAGTTCTTC.

This clone was picked up a small number of times. This chain links TRBV2 with TRBJ2-1; 12 bases are a match to TRBD2. CDR3 length: 15 amino acids. The V and J ends lost 4 bases and 7 bases, in that order; junction bases with no gene match: 5. Per germline, CDR1 SNHLY and CDR2 FYNNEI. CDR3 nucleotide sequence: TGTGCCAGCAGTGGTTCCCTAGCGGGGGGGAATGAGCAGTTCTTC. Encoded protein: CASSGSLAGGNEQFF.

The rearrangement joins TRBV7-2 to TRBJ1-2, with D hard to call. The V gene lost 0 bases and the J gene lost 8 bases, with 16 bases spanning the gap. This CDR3 has 15 residues. The germline CDR1 and CDR2 sequences are SGHTA and FQGNSA. The CDR3 bases are TGTGCCAGCAGCTTAGCGCAGAAGACATCGGCGGGCTACACCTTC. Translation gives CASSLAQKTSAGYTF.

This clone was seen only a few times. The CDR3, as DNA: TGTGCCAGTAGTTGGCGTCGAGGCTCTGGGGCCAACGTCCTGACTTTC. This encodes CASSWRRGSGANVLTF. The chain carries TRBV19 and TRBJ2-6; D gene uncertain. The germline V gene has CDR1 LNHDA and CDR2 SQIVND (reference sequence). V gave up 5 bases and J gave up 0 bases, with 11 bases separating them. This CDR3 is built from 16 residues.

The chain links TRBV7-2 to TRBJ2-5, with 12 bases lining up with TRBD2. The V segment lost 2 bases and the J segment 4 bases; nucleotides outside the gene matches: 5. Germline V lookup: CDR1 SGHTA, CDR2 FQGNSA. The CDR3 is 16 residues long. The CDR3 here is CASSLQLLAGGETQYF. The CDR3 nucleotides read TGTGCCAGCAGCTTACAGCTACTAGCGGGAGGAGAGACCCAGTACTTC.

This rearrangement joins TRBV7-2 to TRBJ2-3; 14 bases match TRBD2. The CDR3 covers 17 residues. Germline V gene sequence: CDR1 SGHTA, CDR2 FQGNSA. The V gene end was trimmed by 5 bases and the J gene end by 1 base; junction bases not matched to a gene: 5. CDR3 DNA: TGTGCCAGCAGCAGATGGGGACTAGCGGGGGGCACAGATACGCAGTATTTT. Its protein product is CASSRWGLAGGTDTQYF. The full variable domain, in which reference TRBV7-2 and TRBJ2-3 provide the parts outside the CDR3, is GAGVSQSPSNKVTEKGKDVELRCDPISGHTALYWYRQSLGQGLEFLIYFQGNSAPDKSGLPSDRFSAERTGGSVSTLTIQRTQQEDSAVYLCASSRWGLAGGTDTQYFGPGTRLTVL.

V is TRBV14 and J is TRBJ2-5, with TRBD2 identical over 10 bases. The V and J ends lost 0 bases and 7 bases, in that order; junction bases with no gene match: 11. This CDR3 is built from 17 residues. Germline CDR1 and CDR2: SGHDN and FVKESK. CDR3 DNA sequence: TGTGCCAGCAGCCAAGATATTACTAGCGGGAACTACGGGACCCAGTACTTC. It is translated as CASSQDITSGNYGTQYF. Together with reference TRBV14 and TRBJ2-5, the CDR3 gives the full variable domain: EAGVTQFPSHSVIEKGQTVTLRCDPISGHDNLYWYRRVMGKEIKFLLHFVKESKQDESGMPNNRFLAERTGGTYSTLKVQPAELEDSGVYFCASSQDITSGNYGTQYFGPGTRLLVL.